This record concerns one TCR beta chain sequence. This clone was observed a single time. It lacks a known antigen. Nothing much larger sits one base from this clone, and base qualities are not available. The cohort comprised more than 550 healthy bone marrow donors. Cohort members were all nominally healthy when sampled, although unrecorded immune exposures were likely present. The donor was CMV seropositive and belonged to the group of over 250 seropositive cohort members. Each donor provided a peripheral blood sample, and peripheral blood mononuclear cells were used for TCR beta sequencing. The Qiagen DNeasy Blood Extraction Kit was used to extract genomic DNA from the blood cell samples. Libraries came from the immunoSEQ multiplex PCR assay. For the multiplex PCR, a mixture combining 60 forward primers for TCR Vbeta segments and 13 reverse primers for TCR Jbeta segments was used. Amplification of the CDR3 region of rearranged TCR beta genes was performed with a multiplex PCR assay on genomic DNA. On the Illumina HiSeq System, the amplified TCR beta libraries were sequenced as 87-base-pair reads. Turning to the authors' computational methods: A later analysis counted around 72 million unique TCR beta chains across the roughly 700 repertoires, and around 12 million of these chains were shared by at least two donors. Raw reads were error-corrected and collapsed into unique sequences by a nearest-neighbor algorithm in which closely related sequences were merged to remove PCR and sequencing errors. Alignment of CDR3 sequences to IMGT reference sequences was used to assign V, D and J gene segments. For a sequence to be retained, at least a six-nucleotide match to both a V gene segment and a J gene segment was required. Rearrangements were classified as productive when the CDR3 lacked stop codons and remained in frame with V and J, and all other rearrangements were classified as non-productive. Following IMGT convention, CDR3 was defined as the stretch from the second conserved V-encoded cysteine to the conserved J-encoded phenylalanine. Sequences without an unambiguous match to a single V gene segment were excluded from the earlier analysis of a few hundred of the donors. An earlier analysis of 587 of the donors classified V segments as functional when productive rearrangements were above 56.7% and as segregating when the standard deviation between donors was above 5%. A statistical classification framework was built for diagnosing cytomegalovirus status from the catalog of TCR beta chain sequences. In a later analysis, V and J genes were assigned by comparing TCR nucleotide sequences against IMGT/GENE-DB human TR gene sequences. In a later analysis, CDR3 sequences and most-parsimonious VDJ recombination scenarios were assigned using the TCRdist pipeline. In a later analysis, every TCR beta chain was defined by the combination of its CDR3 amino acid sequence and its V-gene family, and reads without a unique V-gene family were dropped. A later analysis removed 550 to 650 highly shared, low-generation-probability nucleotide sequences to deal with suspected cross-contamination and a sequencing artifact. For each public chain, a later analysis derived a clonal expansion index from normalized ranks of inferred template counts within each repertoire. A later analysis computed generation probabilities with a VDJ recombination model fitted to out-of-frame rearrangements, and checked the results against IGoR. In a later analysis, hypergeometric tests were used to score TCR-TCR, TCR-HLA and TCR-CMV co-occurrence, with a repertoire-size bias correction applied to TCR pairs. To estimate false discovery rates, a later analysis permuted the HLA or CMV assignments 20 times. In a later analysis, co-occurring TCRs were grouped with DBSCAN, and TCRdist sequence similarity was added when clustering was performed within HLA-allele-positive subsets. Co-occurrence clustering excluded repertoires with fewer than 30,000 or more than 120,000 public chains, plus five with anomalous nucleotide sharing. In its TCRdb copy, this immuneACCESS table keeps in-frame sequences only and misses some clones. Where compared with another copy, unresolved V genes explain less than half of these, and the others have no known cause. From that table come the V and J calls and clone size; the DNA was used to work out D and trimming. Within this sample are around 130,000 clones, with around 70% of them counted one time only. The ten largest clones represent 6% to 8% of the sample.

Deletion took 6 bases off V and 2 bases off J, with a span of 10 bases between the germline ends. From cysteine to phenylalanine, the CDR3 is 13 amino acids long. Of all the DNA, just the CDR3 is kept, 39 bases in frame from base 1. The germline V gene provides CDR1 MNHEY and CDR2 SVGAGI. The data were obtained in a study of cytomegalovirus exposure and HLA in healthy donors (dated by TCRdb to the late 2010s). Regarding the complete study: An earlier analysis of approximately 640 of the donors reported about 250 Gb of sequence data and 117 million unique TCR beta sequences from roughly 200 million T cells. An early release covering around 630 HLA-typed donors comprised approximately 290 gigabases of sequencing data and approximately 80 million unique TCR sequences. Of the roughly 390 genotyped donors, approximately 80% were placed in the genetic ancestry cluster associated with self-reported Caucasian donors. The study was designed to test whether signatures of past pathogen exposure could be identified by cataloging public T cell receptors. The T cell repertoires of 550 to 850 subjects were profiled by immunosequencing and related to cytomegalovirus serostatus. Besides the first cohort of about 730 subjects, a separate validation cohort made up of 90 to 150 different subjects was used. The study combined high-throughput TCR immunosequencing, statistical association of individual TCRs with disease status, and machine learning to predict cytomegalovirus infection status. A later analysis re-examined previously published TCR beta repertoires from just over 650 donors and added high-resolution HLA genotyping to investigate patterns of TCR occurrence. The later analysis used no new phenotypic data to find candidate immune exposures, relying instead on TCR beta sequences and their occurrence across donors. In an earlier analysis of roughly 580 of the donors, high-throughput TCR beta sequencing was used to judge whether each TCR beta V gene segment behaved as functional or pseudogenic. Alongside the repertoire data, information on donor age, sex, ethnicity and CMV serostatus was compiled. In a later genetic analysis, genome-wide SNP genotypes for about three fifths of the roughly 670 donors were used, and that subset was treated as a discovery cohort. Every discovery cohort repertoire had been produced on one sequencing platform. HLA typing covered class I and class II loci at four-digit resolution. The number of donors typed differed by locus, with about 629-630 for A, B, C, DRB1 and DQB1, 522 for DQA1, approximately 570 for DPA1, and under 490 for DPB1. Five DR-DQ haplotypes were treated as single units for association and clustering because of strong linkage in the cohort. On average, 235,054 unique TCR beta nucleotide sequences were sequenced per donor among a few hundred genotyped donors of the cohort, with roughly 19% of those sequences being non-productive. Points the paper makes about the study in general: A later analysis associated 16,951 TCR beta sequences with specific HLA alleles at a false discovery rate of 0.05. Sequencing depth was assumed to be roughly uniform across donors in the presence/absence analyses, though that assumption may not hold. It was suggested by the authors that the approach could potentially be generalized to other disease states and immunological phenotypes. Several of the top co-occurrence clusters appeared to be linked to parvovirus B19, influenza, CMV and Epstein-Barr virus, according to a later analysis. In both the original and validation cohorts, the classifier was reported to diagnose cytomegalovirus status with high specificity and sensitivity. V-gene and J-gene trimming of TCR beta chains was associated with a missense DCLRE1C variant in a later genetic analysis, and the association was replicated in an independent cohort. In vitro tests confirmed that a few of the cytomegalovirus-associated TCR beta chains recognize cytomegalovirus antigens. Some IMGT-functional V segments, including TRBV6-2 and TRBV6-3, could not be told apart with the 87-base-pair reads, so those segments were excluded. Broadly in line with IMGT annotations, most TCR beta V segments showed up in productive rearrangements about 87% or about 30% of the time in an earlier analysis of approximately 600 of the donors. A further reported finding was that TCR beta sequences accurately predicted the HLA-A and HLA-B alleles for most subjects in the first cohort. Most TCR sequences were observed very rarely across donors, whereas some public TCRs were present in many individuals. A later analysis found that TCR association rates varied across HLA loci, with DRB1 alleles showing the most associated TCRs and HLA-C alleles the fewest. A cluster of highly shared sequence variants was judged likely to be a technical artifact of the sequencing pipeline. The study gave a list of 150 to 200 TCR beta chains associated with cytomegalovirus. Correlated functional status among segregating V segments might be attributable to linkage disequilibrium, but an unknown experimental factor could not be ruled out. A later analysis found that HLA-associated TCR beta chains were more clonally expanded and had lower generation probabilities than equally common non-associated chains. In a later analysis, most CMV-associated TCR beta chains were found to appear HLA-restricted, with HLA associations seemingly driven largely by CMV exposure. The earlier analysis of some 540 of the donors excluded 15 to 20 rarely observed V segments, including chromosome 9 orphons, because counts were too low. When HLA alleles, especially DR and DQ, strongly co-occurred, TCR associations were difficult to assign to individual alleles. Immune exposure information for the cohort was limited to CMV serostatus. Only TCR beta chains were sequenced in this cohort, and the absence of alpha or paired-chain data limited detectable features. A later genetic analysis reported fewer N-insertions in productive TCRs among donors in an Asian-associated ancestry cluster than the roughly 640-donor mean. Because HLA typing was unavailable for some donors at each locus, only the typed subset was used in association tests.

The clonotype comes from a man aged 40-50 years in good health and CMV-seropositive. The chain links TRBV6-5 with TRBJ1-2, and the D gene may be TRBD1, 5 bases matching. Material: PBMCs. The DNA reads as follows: TGTGCCAGCAGCGGGCCAGGGAACTATGGCTACACCTTC. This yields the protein CASSGPGNYGYTF.